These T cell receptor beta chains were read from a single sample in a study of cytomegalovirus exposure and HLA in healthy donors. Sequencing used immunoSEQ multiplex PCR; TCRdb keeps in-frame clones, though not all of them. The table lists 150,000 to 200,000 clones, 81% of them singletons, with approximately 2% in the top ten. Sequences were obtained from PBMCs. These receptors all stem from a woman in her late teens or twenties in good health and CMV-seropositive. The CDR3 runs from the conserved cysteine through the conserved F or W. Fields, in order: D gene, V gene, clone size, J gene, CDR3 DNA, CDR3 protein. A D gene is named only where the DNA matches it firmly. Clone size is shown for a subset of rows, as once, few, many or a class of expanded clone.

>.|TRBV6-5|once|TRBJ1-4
TGTGCCAGCAGTTACTCGGGGACACAGAATGAAAAACTGTTTTTT
CASSYSGTQNEKLFF
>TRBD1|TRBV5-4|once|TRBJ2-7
TGTGCCAGCAGCTCCCGGGACAGGAACTACGAGCAGTACTTC
CASSSRDRNYEQYF
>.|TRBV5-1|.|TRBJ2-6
TGCGCCAGCAGCCCCGTTCCCCCGAGCTCTGGGGCCAACGTCCTGACTTTC
CASSPVPPSSGANVLTF
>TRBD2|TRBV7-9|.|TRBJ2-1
TGTGCGTGGATAGCGGGGGGCCTCTCCTACAATGAGCAGTTCTTC
CAWIAGGLSYNEQFF
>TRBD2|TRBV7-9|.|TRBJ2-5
TGTGCCAGCAGCTATCTGATTGCGGCGGGGGTACTTCAAGAGACCCAGTACTTC
CASSYLIAAGVLQETQYF
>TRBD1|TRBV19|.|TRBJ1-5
TGTGCCAGTAATTCCAGGGACAGGTATAGCAATCAGCCCCAGCATTTT
CASNSRDRYSNQPQHF
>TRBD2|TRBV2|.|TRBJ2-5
TGTGCCAGCAGCCGGGGGGGGTACCAAGAGACCCAGTACTTC
CASSRGGYQETQYF
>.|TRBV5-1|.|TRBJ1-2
TGCGCCAGCAGCTTGGACGGGACGGGCTCTAGCGATGGCTACACCTTC
CASSLDGTGSSDGYTF
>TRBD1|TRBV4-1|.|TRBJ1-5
TGCGCCAGCAGCCAAGCACCCTACAGGGGTCCTCAGCCCCAGCATTTT
CASSQAPYRGPQPQHF
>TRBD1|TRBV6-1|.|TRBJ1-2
TGTGCCAGCAGTGAAGCCGGGACAGGGGTTGGCTACACCTTC
CASSEAGTGVGYTF
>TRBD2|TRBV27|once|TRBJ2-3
TGTGCCAGCACCTTTCAAGCGGGGGGGGCGCAGTATTTT
CASTFQAGGAQYF
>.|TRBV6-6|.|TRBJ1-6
TGTGCCAGCAGTTCTGGGGGGGGTAATTCACCCCTCCACTTT
CASSSGGGNSPLHF
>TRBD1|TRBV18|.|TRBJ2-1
TGTGCCAGCTCCCGAAGACAGGGGACTTACAATGAGCAGTTCTTC
CASSRRQGTYNEQFF
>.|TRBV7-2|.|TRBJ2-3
TGTGCCAGCAGCCACCCGGGTTTAACAGATACGCAGTATTTT
CASSHPGLTDTQYF
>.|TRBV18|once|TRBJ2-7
TGTGCCAGCGCCCGAGTCAATGCCTACGAGCAGTACTTC
CASARVNAYEQYF
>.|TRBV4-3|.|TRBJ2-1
TGCGCCAGCAGCCAAGAATCAACGGGGGGCCTTAATGAGCAGTTCTTC
CASSQESTGGLNEQFF
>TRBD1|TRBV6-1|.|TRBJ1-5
TGTGCCAGCAGTGAAGACCTTGGGACAGGGGGTCAGCCCCAGCATTTT
CASSEDLGTGGQPQHF
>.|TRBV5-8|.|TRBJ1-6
TGTGCCAGCAGCTCGAATGTAGGGAGCTCCTATAATTCACCCCTCCACTTT
CASSSNVGSSYNSPLHF
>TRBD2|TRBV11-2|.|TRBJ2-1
TGTGCCAGCCAGGGACTAGCGGGGGGGCGCCAGTTCTTC
CASQGLAGGRQFF
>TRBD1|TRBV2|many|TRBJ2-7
TGTGCCAGCAGAGAAGGACAGGGCGCCTCCTACGAGCAGTACTTC
CASREGQGASYEQYF
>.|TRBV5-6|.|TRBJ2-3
TGTGCCAGCAGCAGCGAAAGCACAGATACGCAGTATTTT
CASSSESTDTQYF
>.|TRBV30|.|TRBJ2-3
TGTGCCTGGAGTACGGGGAGCACAGATACGCAGTATTTT
CAWSTGSTDTQYF
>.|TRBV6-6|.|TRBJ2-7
TGTGCCAGCAGGCCCCGCCTTAGCGGCTCCTACGAGCAGTACTTC
CASRPRLSGSYEQYF
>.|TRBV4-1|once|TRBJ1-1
TGCGCCAGCAGCCAAGCTCAGAGGAACACCGAAGCTTTCTTT
CASSQAQRNTEAFF
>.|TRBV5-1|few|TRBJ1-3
TGCGCCAGCAGCTTGGGGGGCGGCCCTCAGGCTTTT
CASSLGGGPQAF
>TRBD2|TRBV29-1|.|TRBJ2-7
TGCAGCGTTGAAGATCTCAGCGGGGGGGGCTACGAGCAGTACTTC
CSVEDLSGGGYEQYF
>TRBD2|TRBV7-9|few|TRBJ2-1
TGTGCCAGCAGCGCCTGGACTAGGGAGCAGTTCTTC
CASSAWTREQFF
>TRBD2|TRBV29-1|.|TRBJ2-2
TGCAGCGTTGGACTAGCGATTAACACCGGGGAGCTGTTTTTT
CSVGLAINTGELFF
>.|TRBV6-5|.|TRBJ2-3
TGTGCCAGCAGAACCAGACAGGGCACAGATACGCAGTATTTT
CASRTRQGTDTQYF
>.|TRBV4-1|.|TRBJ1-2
TGCGCCAGCAGCCAAGCTGCACGGGTGGACTATGGCTACACCTTC
CASSQAARVDYGYTF
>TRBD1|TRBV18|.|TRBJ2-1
TGTGCCAGCTCACCTGCCGGGACAGGGTACAATGAGCAGTTCTTC
CASSPAGTGYNEQFF
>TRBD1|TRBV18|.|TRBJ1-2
TGTGCCAGCTCACCAGCGACAGGGCGCTACCTCTATGGCTACACCTTC
CASSPATGRYLYGYTF
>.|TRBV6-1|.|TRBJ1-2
TGTGCCAGCAGGCCAGGAAACTATGGCTACACCTTC
CASRPGNYGYTF
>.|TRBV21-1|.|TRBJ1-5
TGTGCCAGCAGCAAAGCCTCGGCCCAGCATTTT
CASSKASAQHF
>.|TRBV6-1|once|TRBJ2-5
TGTGCCAGCAGTGCGGCAGGGCAAGAGACCCAGTACTTC
CASSAAGQETQYF
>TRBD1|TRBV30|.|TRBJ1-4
TGTGCCTGGAGCCCGGGTACAGGGGGCTTTGAAAAACTGTTTTTT
CAWSPGTGGFEKLFF
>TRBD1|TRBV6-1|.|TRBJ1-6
TGTGCCAGCAGTGGAGAGGGGGCATTTAATTCACCCCTCCACTTT
CASSGEGAFNSPLHF
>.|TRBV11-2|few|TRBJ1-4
TGTGCCAGCAGCTTCTTGCGAACTAATGAAAAACTGTTTTTT
CASSFLRTNEKLFF
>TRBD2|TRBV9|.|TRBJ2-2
TGTGCCAGCAGCGGGAGGAGACAGCGGGGGATCACCGGGGAGCTGTTTTTT
CASSGRRQRGITGELFF
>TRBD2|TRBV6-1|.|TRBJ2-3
TGTGCCAGCAGTGAATTAGCGGGAAACACAGATACGCAGTATTTT
CASSELAGNTDTQYF
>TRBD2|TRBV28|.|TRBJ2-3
TGTGCCAGCACGCTAGCGGCTAGCACAGATACGCAGTATTTT
CASTLAASTDTQYF
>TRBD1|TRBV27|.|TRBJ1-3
TGTGCCAGCATGGGACAGGGCTCAGGAAACACCATATATTTT
CASMGQGSGNTIYF
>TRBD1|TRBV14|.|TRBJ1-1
TGTGCCAGCAGCCCAGACAGGGTCTGGACTGAAGCTTTCTTT
CASSPDRVWTEAFF
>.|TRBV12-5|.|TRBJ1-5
TGTGCTAGTGTGGGGCAGGGGTATCAGCCCCAGCATTTT
CASVGQGYQPQHF
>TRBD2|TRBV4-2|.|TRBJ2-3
TGTGCCAGCAGCCAAGCAGCTAGCGGGGGGACAGATACGCAGTATTTT
CASSQAASGGTDTQYF
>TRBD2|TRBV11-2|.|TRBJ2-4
TGTGCCAGCAGCTTAACTAGCGGGGGGCTAGCCAAAAACATTCAGTACTTC
CASSLTSGGLAKNIQYF
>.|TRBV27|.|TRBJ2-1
TGTGCCAGCAGTTTAGAGGGGGGGTTGAACAATGAGCAGTTCTTC
CASSLEGGLNNEQFF
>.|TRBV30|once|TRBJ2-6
TGTGCCTGGAGTGTAGTCTTCTTCGGCGGGTCTGGGGCCAACGTCCTGACTTTC
CAWSVVFFGGSGANVLTF
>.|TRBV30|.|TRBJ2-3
TGTGCCTGGAGTATTGGAGCCACAGATACGCAGTATTTT
CAWSIGATDTQYF
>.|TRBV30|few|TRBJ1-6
TGTGCCATGGCCACTGCCGGGTCACCCCTCCACTTT
CAMATAGSPLHF
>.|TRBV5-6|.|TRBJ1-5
TGTGCCAGCAGCTCTGGGGGGTTATATCAGCCCCAGCATTTT
CASSSGGLYQPQHF
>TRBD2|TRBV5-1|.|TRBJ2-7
TGCGCCAGCAGCTTGACTAGCGGAAACTACGAGCAGTACTTC
CASSLTSGNYEQYF
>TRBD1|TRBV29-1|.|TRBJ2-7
TGCAGCGCAAGGGACAGCCCTTACGAGCAGTACTTC
CSARDSPYEQYF
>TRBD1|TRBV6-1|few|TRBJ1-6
TGTGCCAGCAGTGGGGAGGACAGGGGTCGGTCACCCCTCCACTTT
CASSGEDRGRSPLHF
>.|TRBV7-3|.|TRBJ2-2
TGTGCCAGCGGGTTGGGAGGCTGGTGGAACACCGGGGAGCTGTTTTTT
CASGLGGWWNTGELFF